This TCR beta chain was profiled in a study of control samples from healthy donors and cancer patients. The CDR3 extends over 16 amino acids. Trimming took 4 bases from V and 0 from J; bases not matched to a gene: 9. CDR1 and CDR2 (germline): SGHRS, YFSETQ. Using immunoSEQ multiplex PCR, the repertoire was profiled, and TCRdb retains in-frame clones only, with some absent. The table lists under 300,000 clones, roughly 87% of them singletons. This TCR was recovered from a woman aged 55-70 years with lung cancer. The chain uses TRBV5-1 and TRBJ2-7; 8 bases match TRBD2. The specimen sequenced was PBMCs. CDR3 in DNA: TGCGCCAGCAGCGCTCAATCTAGCGGGTACTCCTACGAGCAGTACTTC. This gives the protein CASSAQSSGYSYEQYF.